This is a list of T cell receptor beta chains from one sample in a study of cytomegalovirus exposure and HLA in healthy donors. Sequencing used immunoSEQ multiplex PCR; TCRdb keeps in-frame clones, though not all of them. The sample consists of 70,000 to 90,000 clones, 60% to 80% of them appearing once. The sample comprised PBMCs. The receptors derive from a middle-aged man in good health and CMV-seronegative. Each CDR3 is given with its conserved first and last residue. D genes are given only for firm matches. Rows may omit the clone size; those that give it use once, few, many or a size class.

>once|TRBJ2-7|TRBV25-1|NA
CASSLPGSYEQYF
TGTGCCAGCAGTCTACCGGGATCCTACGAGCAGTACTTC
>NA|TRBJ1-6|TRBV9|NA
CASSVEWWADSPLHF
TGTGCCAGCAGCGTAGAGTGGTGGGCCGATTCACCCCTCCACTTT
>NA|TRBJ2-5|TRBV19|TRBD1
CASSEGQGLFETQYF
TGTGCCAGTAGTGAGGGACAGGGGCTTTTTGAGACCCAGTACTTC
>once|TRBJ1-2|TRBV15|NA
CATSRGSGGYTF
TGTGCCACCAGCAGAGGTTCGGGTGGCTACACCTTC
>NA|TRBJ2-7|TRBV5-4|NA
CASSLGAPLEQYF
TGTGCCAGCAGCTTGGGGGCCCCCCTCGAGCAGTACTTC
>NA|TRBJ2-1|TRBV30|NA
CAWKPGSPVNEQFF
TGTGCCTGGAAGCCAGGCTCGCCAGTCAATGAGCAGTTCTTC
>NA|TRBJ2-7|TRBV5-8|NA
CASSLVSAVSEQYF
TGTGCCAGCAGCTTGGTATCCGCCGTTAGCGAGCAGTACTTC
>NA|TRBJ1-5|TRBV30|NA
CAWSVRGGNQPQHF
TGTGCCTGGAGTGTACGGGGGGGCAATCAGCCCCAGCATTTT
>NA|TRBJ1-5|TRBV9|NA
CASSGGAQEGAQHF
TGTGCCAGCAGCGGTGGGGCGCAGGAAGGAGCCCAGCATTTT
>once|TRBJ1-2|TRBV19|NA
CASRTEQYYGYTF
TGTGCCAGTCGGACAGAACAGTACTATGGCTACACCTTC
>NA|TRBJ1-2|TRBV2|NA
CASSEKTATF
TGTGCCAGCAGTGAAAAAACTGCCACCTTC
>NA|TRBJ1-1|TRBV5-6|NA
CASSWRVTEAFF
TGTGCCAGCAGCTGGAGGGTGACTGAAGCTTTCTTT
>NA|TRBJ1-6|TRBV10-1|TRBD1
CASSEGRDRSLPSYNSPLHF
TGCGCCAGCAGTGAAGGCCGGGACAGGTCCCTCCCCTCCTATAATTCACCCCTCCACTTT
>NA|TRBJ1-5|TRBV10-3|TRBD1
CAIRSGTGFDQPQHF
TGTGCCATCAGGTCCGGGACAGGGTTTGATCAGCCCCAGCATTTT
>NA|TRBJ2-1|TRBV27|NA
CASSLNWRGGEQFF
TGTGCCAGCAGTTTAAACTGGAGAGGGGGTGAGCAGTTCTTC
>few|TRBJ1-1|TRBV5-6|NA
CASSEDAGRFMNTEAFF
TGTGCCAGCAGCGAGGACGCAGGGAGGTTCATGAACACTGAAGCTTTCTTT
>NA|TRBJ2-7|TRBV2|TRBD1
CASSEDGTGHYEQYF
TGTGCCAGCAGTGAAGACGGGACAGGGCACTACGAGCAGTACTTC
>NA|TRBJ1-1|TRBV2|NA
CASSDARTNTEAFF
TGTGCCAGCAGTGATGCTAGAACCAACACTGAAGCTTTCTTT
>NA|TRBJ1-1|TRBV5-4|TRBD1
CASSQTSRDRGTEAFF
TGTGCCAGCAGTCAAACTAGTAGGGACAGGGGTACTGAAGCTTTCTTT
>NA|TRBJ1-1|TRBV7-8|NA
CASSPLELPNTEAFF
TGTGCCAGCAGCCCCCTAGAACTGCCGAACACTGAAGCTTTCTTT
>NA|TRBJ2-1|TRBV9|TRBD1
CASSVTGGNEQFF
TGTGCCAGCAGCGTCACAGGGGGCAATGAGCAGTTCTTC
>few|TRBJ2-7|TRBV2|NA
CASSEEQGTAEQYF
TGTGCCAGCAGTGAAGAACAGGGAACGGCCGAGCAGTACTTC
>NA|TRBJ1-4|TRBV30|NA
CAWSIYRGTNEKLFF
TGTGCCTGGAGTATATACAGAGGGACTAATGAAAAACTGTTTTTT
>NA|TRBJ1-4|TRBV6-5|NA
CASRGGVWEKLFF
TGTGCCAGCAGGGGCGGGGTATGGGAAAAACTGTTTTTT
>NA|TRBJ1-1|TRBV13|NA
CASSSPPREFGTEAFF
TGTGCCAGCAGCTCCCCCCCTCGTGAGTTCGGCACTGAAGCTTTCTTT
>NA|TRBJ2-3|TRBV5-4|NA
CASSLVGRVFRDTQYF
TGTGCCAGCAGCTTGGTCGGCAGGGTTTTTCGAGATACGCAGTATTTT
>NA|TRBJ2-3|TRBV4-1|NA
CASSQDSVSTDTQYF
TGCGCCAGCAGCCAAGACAGTGTATCCACAGATACGCAGTATTTT
>NA|TRBJ2-6|TRBV2|TRBD2
CASSERLAGGPGANVLTF
TGTGCCAGCAGTGAACGTTTAGCGGGGGGCCCTGGGGCCAACGTCCTGACTTTC
>NA|TRBJ2-3|TRBV7-3|TRBD2
CASSLFAGGAITDTQYF
TGTGCCAGCAGCTTATTTGCGGGGGGCGCCATCACAGATACGCAGTATTTT
>NA|TRBJ1-5|TRBV28|NA
CASTLGAGGNQPQHF
TGTGCCAGCACCTTAGGAGCCGGCGGCAATCAGCCCCAGCATTTT
>NA|TRBJ2-3|TRBV10-2|NA
CASSEGARDTQYF
TGCGCCAGCAGTGAAGGGGCCCGAGATACGCAGTATTTT
>NA|TRBJ2-7|TRBV7-9|TRBD1
CASSSGGLKGYEQYF
TGTGCCAGCAGCTCAGGGGGTTTAAAGGGCTACGAGCAGTACTTC
>few|TRBJ2-3|TRBV5-4|TRBD2
CASSRRLAGDADTQYF
TGTGCCAGCAGCCGAAGACTAGCGGGGGACGCAGATACGCAGTATTTT
>NA|TRBJ1-1|TRBV19|TRBD1
CASMRAGGPEAFF
TGTGCCAGTATGCGGGCAGGGGGCCCCGAAGCTTTCTTT
>few|TRBJ2-1|TRBV5-1|NA
CASSLGGEYNEQFF
TGCGCCAGCAGCTTGGGCGGGGAATACAATGAGCAGTTCTTC
>NA|TRBJ2-1|TRBV10-1|NA
CASSDGGQYNEQFF
TGCGCCAGCAGTGACGGCGGGCAGTACAATGAGCAGTTCTTC
>NA|TRBJ1-1|TRBV6-6|NA
CAGLRDQQGQEAFF
TGTGCCGGCTTAAGGGATCAGCAGGGGCAGGAAGCTTTCTTT
>few|TRBJ2-3|TRBV13|TRBD1
CASSIRTGTDTDTQYF
TGTGCCAGCAGCATCAGAACCGGGACAGACACAGATACGCAGTATTTT
>NA|TRBJ2-1|TRBV6-4|TRBD2
CASAGTSGGFYNEQFF
TGTGCCAGCGCCGGGACTAGCGGGGGTTTCTACAATGAGCAGTTCTTC
>NA|TRBJ1-4|TRBV5-1|NA
CASSLAATGWGRNEKLFF
TGCGCCAGCAGCTTGGCCGCTACGGGCTGGGGCCGAAATGAAAAACTGTTTTTT
>NA|TRBJ1-5|TRBV5-1|NA
CASSLDWGQPQHF
TGCGCCAGCAGCTTGGATTGGGGCCAGCCCCAGCATTTT
>NA|TRBJ1-5|TRBV6-5|TRBD1
CASSLGQGNQPQHF
TGTGCCAGCAGCCTGGGACAGGGAAATCAGCCCCAGCATTTT
>NA|TRBJ1-5|TRBV30|TRBD1
CALTTGGAGNQPQHF
TGTGCCTTGACCACAGGGGGCGCGGGCAATCAGCCCCAGCATTTT
>NA|TRBJ1-2|TRBV28|TRBD1
CASSLVGQSGYTF
TGTGCCAGCAGTTTGGTGGGACAGAGTGGCTACACCTTC
>NA|TRBJ1-3|TRBV28|NA
CASSLGGSGNTIYF
TGTGCCAGCAGTCTCGGGGGCTCTGGAAACACCATATATTTT
>few|TRBJ2-1|TRBV27|NA
CASSPGLTHLVIEQFF
TGTGCCAGCAGTCCTGGACTAACCCACCTGGTTATAGAGCAGTTCTTC
>NA|TRBJ1-4|TRBV18|NA
CASSPYVDSPEKLFF
TGTGCCAGCTCACCGTACGTAGACAGCCCTGAAAAACTGTTTTTT
>once|TRBJ2-7|TRBV27|NA
CASSHPGEGREQYF
TGTGCCAGCAGTCATCCCGGGGAAGGGCGCGAGCAGTACTTC
>NA|TRBJ1-1|TRBV2|NA
CASSVGAEAFF
TGTGCCAGCAGTGTAGGGGCTGAAGCTTTCTTT
>NA|TRBJ1-3|TRBV15|TRBD1
CATATPTGWAGNTIYF
TGTGCCACCGCCACTCCGACAGGGTGGGCTGGAAACACCATATATTTT
>NA|TRBJ1-2|TRBV19|NA
CASSFRDYGYTF
TGTGCCAGTAGTTTCCGTGACTATGGCTACACCTTC
>NA|TRBJ1-6|TRBV14|NA
CASSQDRGNSYNSPLHF
TGTGCCAGCAGCCAAGATCGGGGTAACTCCTATAATTCACCCCTCCACTTT
>NA|TRBJ2-5|TRBV5-1|NA
CASSRQDEETQYF
TGCGCCAGCAGTAGGCAGGATGAAGAGACCCAGTACTTC
>NA|TRBJ1-4|TRBV5-4|TRBD1
CASSSWTGGVEKLFF
TGTGCCAGCAGCTCATGGACAGGGGGCGTTGAAAAACTGTTTTTT
>NA|TRBJ1-5|TRBV12-5|NA
CASGFAAGNQPQHF
TGTGCTAGTGGTTTTGCGGCCGGCAATCAGCCCCAGCATTTT